This TCR beta chain was observed in a study of blood T cell repertoires in COVID-19. Trimming cost V 1 base and J 0 bases, with 17 bases left between them. Per germline, CDR1 SGHAT and CDR2 FQNNGV. The CDR3 is 18 residues long. Recruits, aged roughly 18 to 95 years, lived in 20 to 30 US areas. Measured with immunoSEQ multiplex PCR; TCRdb has only the in-frame clones, and not every one. The sample has fewer than 350,000 clones, around 91% seen once. Sequenced material: PBMCs or T cells enriched from blood (not recorded which). The genes are TRBV11-2 and TRBJ2-3; D call uncertain. The TCR sequence derives from a woman under 30 with acute COVID-19. CDR3 sequence: CASSLVYLTYTSTDTQYF. In DNA form, the CDR3 reads TGTGCCAGCAGCTTAGTATACTTGACTTACACTAGCACAGATACGCAGTATTTT.